This note documents a single T cell receptor (beta chain) sequence. The antigen remains unidentified. The PCR used 60 Vbeta and 13 Jbeta primers. Some clones are missing from TCRdb's copy, which holds only in-frame ones; the method was immunoSEQ multiplex PCR. Of 130,000 to 150,000 clones listed, 75% to 90% are singletons. The CDR3 loop spans 14 amino acids. With 5 bases clipped from V and 5 bases from J, the junction kept 8 bases outside the gene matches. The germline gives CDR1 MNHEY, CDR2 SVGAGI. The data belong to a study of cytomegalovirus exposure and HLA in healthy donors. Notes on the study in general: What was likely a sequencing artifact was a cluster of highly shared sequence variants.

The source material was PBMCs. The sequence came from a woman under 40 in good health and CMV-seronegative. The genes are TRBV6-5 and TRBJ1-1, with 7 bases identical to TRBD1. CDR3 protein: CASSERQGRTEAFF. CDR3 coding DNA: TGTGCCAGCAGTGAGCGACAGGGTAGGACTGAAGCTTTCTTT.